The 17 T cell receptor beta chains in this list originate from one sample, sequenced in a study of T cell repertoires in cytomegalovirus infection. TCRdb passed the reads through MiXCR, listing each CDR3 protein once. The top ten clones hold 10% of a sample with 480,000 or so distinct CDR3 sequences, around 10% of them seen once. The sequencing sample was made of PBMCs. These receptors were collected from a human donor in good health (CMV status not recorded). Some clones in this sample may be carry-over from other donors' samples.

This clonotype was picked up many times. CDR3 sequence reads: CASSPDRRVQPQHF. CDR3 nucleotides: TGTGCCAGCAGCCCTGACAGAAGGGTTCAGCCCCAGCATTTT. J is TRBJ1-5 and V is TRBV6-1; maybe TRBD1 (5 bases). The V gene's germline CDR1 is MNHNS and CDR2 SASEGT. V lost 6 bases to trimming and J lost 6 bases, with 15 bases between them. The CDR3 totals 14 residues.

This clonotype was detected only a few times. The chain employs TRBV20-1 and TRBJ2-2; 11 bases are a match to TRBD2. The germline gives CDR1 DFQATT, CDR2 SNEGSKA (reference sequence). The CDR3 runs 15 residues. Trimming removed 3 bases from V and 3 bases from J; junction bases left unmatched: 3. The CDR3: CSASDSGRDTGELFF. The CDR3 DNA follows: TGCAGTGCTAGTGATAGCGGGAGGGACACCGGGGAGCTGTTTTTT.

This clonotype was counted ten times or more. The CDR3 region has the DNA TGTGCCAGCTCAGCCGACACCCTGGGCTACAATGAGCAGTTCTTC. It codes for CASSADTLGYNEQFF. This rearrangement joins TRBV18 to TRBJ2-1; the D is unclear. This CDR3 has 15 amino acids. V dropped 5 bases and J dropped 3 bases, with 14 bases sitting between them. Germline V gene data show CDR1 as KGHSH and CDR2 as LQKENI. Using reference TRBV18 and TRBJ2-1 for the parts outside the CDR3, the full variable domain is NAGVMQNPRHLVRRRGQEARLRCSPMKGHSHVYWYRQLPEEGLKFMVYLQKENIIDESGMPKERFSAEFPKEGPSILRIQQVVRGDSAAYFCASSADTLGYNEQFFGPGTRLTVL.

Many counts were recorded for this clonotype. The V call is TRBV6-1, the J call TRBJ1-6; a possible D gene is TRBD1 (6 bases). The CDR3 covers 19 residues. V was clipped by 7 bases and J by 3 bases, with 25 bases between them. Germline lookup yields CDR1 MNHNS and CDR2 SASEGT. CDR3 sequence: CASKHLPGHQLLYNSPLHF. CDR3 bases: TGTGCCAGCAAACACCTACCGGGACACCAGCTCCTCTATAATTCACCCCTCCACTTT.

Ten or more counts support this clonotype. The chain carries TRBV2 and TRBJ2-1; D is unresolved. Germline V gene data show CDR1 as SNHLY and CDR2 as FYNNEI. V lost 7 bases, J lost 5 bases, and 12 bases lay in between. The CDR3 runs 13 residues. CDR3: CASMKERDNEQFF. CDR3 sequence (DNA): TGTGCCAGCATGAAGGAACGGGACAATGAGCAGTTCTTC.

This clonotype was picked up a small number of times. V and J are TRBV6-5 and TRBJ2-1; TRBD2 matches at 8 bases. Germline CDR1 MNHEY, CDR2 SVGAGI. V lost 2 bases, J lost 15 bases, and 12 bases stayed unmatched. CDR3 length equals 14 residues. The CDR3 is CASSYASGRGEVFF. The CDR3 nucleotides are TGTGCCAGCAGTTACGCGTCCGGGCGGGGGGAGGTGTTCTTC.

The genes are TRBV10-3 and TRBJ1-2; 9 bases fit TRBD1. After removal of 3 bases from V and 8 bases from J, the junction contained 10 bases not matched to a gene. Germline V gene sequence: CDR1 ENHRY, CDR2 SYGVKD. The CDR3 has 15 residues. CDR3 region: CAISERTGALGGYTF. In nucleotides, the CDR3 is TGTGCCATCAGTGAAAGGACAGGGGCCCTAGGGGGCTACACCTTC.

This clonotype was recorded at least ten times. The CDR3 does not close with the conserved phenylalanine or tryptophan, likely indicating a read error. The DNA is left out, because the CDR3 cannot be placed on it with certainty; the CDR3 is given as TCRdb lists it. The chain employs TRBV7-2 and TRBJ1-2; no check of the table's D call, TRBD1, against the DNA was made. Germline CDR1 SGHTA, CDR2 FQGNSA. The CDR3 comprises 13 residues, both ends counted. The CDR3 region is CASSLDRGRSYGY.

This clonotype was picked up many times. The gene calls are TRBV11-2 and TRBJ2-1; either TRBD1 or TRBD2 may fit D (7 bases each). Germline V CDR1 and CDR2: SGHAT, FQNNGV. This CDR3 has 17 residues. V gave up 0 bases and J gave up 7 bases, with 19 bases separating them. CDR3: CASSLDRGGGAPNEQFF. In nucleotides, the CDR3 is TGTGCCAGCAGCTTAGATCGGGGAGGGGGCGCCCCAAATGAGCAGTTCTTC. The full variable domain, in which reference TRBV11-2 and TRBJ2-1 provide the parts outside the CDR3, is EAGVAQSPRYKIIEKRQSVAFWCNPISGHATLYWYQQILGQGPKLLIQFQNNGVVDDSQLPKDRFSAERLKGVDSTLKIQPAKLEDSAVYLCASSLDRGGGAPNEQFFGPGTRLTVL.

This clonotype was counted many times. The chain links TRBV28 to TRBJ2-5; 7 nucleotides line up with TRBD1. The germline gives CDR1 MDHEN, CDR2 SYDVKM. This CDR3 spans 14 amino acids. With V trimmed by 6 bases and J by 3 bases, 7 bases remained unmatched. The CDR3 is CASSSDRVEETQYF. CDR3 sequence (DNA): TGTGCCAGCAGCAGCGACAGGGTGGAAGAGACCCAGTACTTC.

This clonotype was recorded at least ten times. The J gene is TRBJ2-7, the V gene TRBV27, with 7 bases identical to TRBD1. The CDR3 has 14 residues. CDR1 is MNHEY, CDR2 SMNVEV, per germline (reference sequence). J gave up 0 bases and V 5 bases, and 4 bases lay outside the gene matches. CDR3: CASSPGQSSYEQYF. The CDR3 DNA sequence: TGTGCCAGCAGTCCGGGACAGAGCTCCTACGAGCAGTACTTC.

In its sample, this clonotype was seen a few times. The V and J genes are TRBV29-1 and TRBJ1-2, with D perhaps TRBD1 (5 bases). Germline V gene lookup returns CDR1 SQVTM and CDR2 ANQGSEA. The length of the CDR3 is 15 residues. V shed 6 bases and J shed 4 bases, with 21 bases lying between them. CDR3 in amino acids: CSVIDGRARFYGYTF. The DNA of the CDR3 is TGCAGCGTGATCGACGGCAGGGCAAGATTCTATGGCTACACCTTC.

This clonotype was seen at least ten times. This rearrangement joins TRBV6-2 or TRBV6-3 to TRBJ1-2; TRBD1 matches at 7 bases. CDR3 size: 14 residues. V was pared by 6 bases and J by 5 bases, with 9 bases of the junction left unmatched. Germline V gene sequence: CDR1 MNHEY, CDR2 SVGEGT. The CDR3 sequence is CASRRNRGDYGYTF. CDR3 in DNA: TGTGCCAGCAGACGCAACAGGGGTGATTATGGCTACACCTTC.

The chain uses TRBV28 and TRBJ2-3, with unresolved D. Germline assignment: CDR1 MDHEN and CDR2 SYDVKM. The CDR3 is 13 residues long. The V end was cut by 5 bases, the J end by 9 bases, with 15 bases between. CDR3 DNA: TGTGCCAGCAGTACTTGGGCCCCCCAGACGCAGTATTTT. Its translation: CASSTWAPQTQYF. Using reference TRBV28 and TRBJ2-3 for the parts outside the CDR3, the full variable domain is DVKVTQSSRYLVKRTGEKVFLECVQDMDHENMFWYRQDPGLGLRLIYFSYDVKMKEKGDIPEGYSVSREKKERFSLILESASTNQTSMYLCASSTWAPQTQYFGPGTRLTVL.

Many counts were recorded for this clonotype. V gene TRBV28 combines with J gene TRBJ1-5; D ambiguous. The germline CDR1 and CDR2 sequences are MDHEN and SYDVKM. Between the trimmed V and J ends, which lost 7 bases and 1 base, there was a span of 8 bases. This CDR3 region has 13 residues. The DNA for the CDR3 is TGTGCCAGCATCGGACGGAGCAATCAGCCCCAGCATTTT. Its protein product is CASIGRSNQPQHF.

In this sample, this clonotype turned up many times. The V and J genes are TRBV7-9 and TRBJ2-5, with D tentatively TRBD1 (5 bases). The CDR3 is made up of 14 amino acids. Per the germline V gene, CDR1 is SEHNR and CDR2 is FQNEAQ (reference sequence). Trimming removed 11 bases from V and 2 bases from J, with 18 bases in between. The CDR3 DNA is TGTGCCGGAAAGAAGGACAACATACAAGAGACCCAGTACTTC. The encoded protein is CAGKKDNIQETQYF.

There are many counts of this clonotype. This chain uses TRBV7-8 with TRBJ2-1, with 10 bases that match TRBD2. Trimming cost V 0 bases and J 8 bases; bases outside gene matches: 7. There are 16 residues in the CDR3. CDR1 is SGHVS and CDR2 is FQNEAQ in the germline V gene. DNA for the CDR3: TGTGCCAGCAGCTTAGCGGTGACTAGCGGGTTCTATGAGCAGTTCTTC. Protein: CASSLAVTSGFYEQFF.